Below, one T cell receptor beta chain is given with its context. Its specificity is not known. These data come from a study of OX40 agonist ivuxolimab in advanced cancers. Across the study: An agonistic human IgG2 monoclonal antibody against OX40 (CD134) was given. Treatment received earlier with anti-PD-1, anti-PD-L1 or anti-CTLA-4 agents was allowed, and under 50% had some. General study points: Clones of CD4+ and CD8+ blood T cells grew by week 6 at doses of 0.1 to 3.0 mg/kg.

Clones were read by immunoSEQ multiplex PCR, and TCRdb kept only the in-frame ones, dropping some. The data show some 40,000 clones, with about 90% seen just once and around 31% held by the top ten. The sequenced sample was CD4+ or CD8+ T cells sorted from blood, obtained in a trial of the OX40 agonist ivuxolimab. The receptor comes from an adult with an advanced solid tumor such as melanoma, head and neck, liver or kidney cancer.

The CDR3 reads CASSFLPGYEQYF. In DNA, the CDR3 is TGTGCCAGCAGTTTCCTCCCGGGGTACGAGCAGTACTTC. The rearrangement links TRBV27 to TRBJ2-7, with D possibly TRBD2 on 5 matching bases. The CDR3 sequence is 13 residues long. CDR1 is MNHEY and CDR2 is SMNVEV in the germline V gene (reference sequence). V lost 3 bases, J lost 4 bases, and 10 bases lay in between.